One TCR beta chain is described in this entry. What it binds is not known. The data were taken from a study of radiotherapy plus CTLA-4 blockade in lung cancer. Study at large: Patients showed objective responses in 15% to 20% of cases and disease control in roughly 31%.

This table comes from immunoSEQ multiplex PCR, and its TCRdb copy is limited to in-frame clones, with some not included. The repertoire has 25,000 to 35,000 clones, over 75% of them found once; the top ten carry 20% to 25%. The CDR3 has 13 residues. General study findings and limits: The best prediction of response reportedly came from early blood T cell clone dynamics, with interferon-beta.

The origin of this receptor is a human donor with non-small cell lung cancer that progressed on radiotherapy plus ipilimumab. The sample consisted of peripheral blood, taken from a patient treated with radiotherapy plus ipilimumab. V and J are TRBV12-2 and TRBJ2-2; the D call TRBD2 from the table was never checked on the DNA. TRBV12-2 is classified as a pseudogene. The CDR3 coding sequence is TGTGCAAGTCGCTCGCCACGGTTTGAGGAGCTGTTTTTT. It yields the protein CASRSPRFEELFF.